This record concerns one TCR beta chain sequence. The record originates from a study of blood T cell repertoires in COVID-19. How the authors handled the data: Scientists estimated how many nucleated cells there were by amplifying reference gene primers. TCRdb's table, derived via immunoSEQ multiplex PCR, lists solely in-frame clones and lacks some. Clonal size and the V and J genes are those of that table, whereas D and trimming came from the DNA. This table holds about 80,000 clones, 65% to 85% found once. Trimming took 4 bases from V and 6 from J; bases not matched to a gene: 9. The length of the CDR3 is 16 residues. The V gene's germline CDR1 is KGHDR and CDR2 SFDVKD.

The clonotype comes from a man between 65 and 85 years old with active or convalescent COVID-19. The chain recombines TRBV24-1 with TRBJ2-3; TRBD2 aligns across 10 bases. Input material: peripheral blood. The CDR3 region is CATSEGLAGGRDTQYF. CDR3 in DNA: TGTGCCACCAGTGAGGGATTAGCGGGGGGCCGGGATACGCAGTATTTT.